Following are 4 T cell receptor beta chains from one sample sequenced in a study of blood T cell repertoires in COVID-19. The protocol was immunoSEQ multiplex PCR, while the TCRdb copy is restricted to in-frame clones and leaves out a portion. The data show over 200,000 clones, around 87% seen once. Sequencing input: peripheral blood. The receptor source for this set is a woman in her fifties or sixties with acute or convalescent COVID-19.

Written as DNA, the CDR3 is TGTGCCAGAACTCGGGACAGGAACACCGGGGAGCTGTTTTTT. Protein: CARTRDRNTGELFF. The chain links TRBV5-8 to TRBJ2-2; 7 nucleotides match TRBD1. The V gene's germline CDR1 is SGHTS and CDR2 YDEGEE. The CDR3 is made up of 14 amino acids. V was pared by 8 bases and J by 1 base, with 5 bases of the junction left unmatched.

The V gene is TRBV19, the J gene TRBJ2-1; D possibly corresponds to TRBD2 (6 bases). Germline lookup yields CDR1 LNHDA and CDR2 SQIVND (reference sequence). The CDR3 is 15 residues long. V was pared by 3 bases and J by 8 bases, with 17 bases between. The CDR3 sequence is CASSIKRVDFDEQFF. CDR3 coding DNA: TGTGCCAGTAGTATTAAGCGGGTGGATTTCGATGAGCAGTTCTTC.

V gene TRBV19 combines with J gene TRBJ1-1, with unresolved D. Germline CDR1 and CDR2: LNHDA and SQIVND (reference sequence). The CDR3 loop spans 13 amino acids. V was trimmed by 3 bases and J by 5 bases, leaving 10 bases between them. The CDR3: CASSMREGTEAFF. The CDR3 DNA sequence: TGTGCCAGTAGTATGAGGGAGGGAACTGAAGCTTTCTTT.

The chain joins TRBV4-1 to TRBJ2-7; D may be TRBD2 (7 bases). V was clipped by 4 bases and J by 5 bases, with 18 bases between them. The germline CDR1 and CDR2 sequences are MGHRA and YSYEKL. The CDR3 has 15 residues. For the CDR3, the DNA is TGCGCCAGCAGCCTCCATGGGGGGGGCTGGGACGAGCAGTACTTC. It codes for CASSLHGGGWDEQYF.